Below, 24 T cell receptor beta chains from the same sample are listed, as sequenced in a study of T cells after yellow fever vaccination. One entry per CDR3 protein, called by TCRdb with MiXCR from the 5' RACE reads. This table holds about 340,000 distinct CDR3 sequences, around 3.9% found once. The starting material was PBMCs, obtained 5 days after the yellow fever booster vaccination. The source of these receptors is a man aged 18 to 29 who received the YFV17D yellow fever vaccine.

This clonotype was found many times. The chain is built from TRBV6-6 and TRBJ2-7; TRBD1 matches 8 bases. V gave up 9 bases and J gave up 2 bases; unmatched junction bases: 6. CDR3 length: 13 amino acids. Germline CDR1 is MNHNY and CDR2 is SVGAGI (reference sequence). This chain's CDR3 is CASGGQATYEQYF. For the CDR3, the DNA is TGTGCCAGTGGGGGACAGGCAACCTACGAGCAGTACTTC.

This clonotype was counted between two and nine times. This chain links TRBV7-2 with TRBJ1-5; 8 nucleotides match TRBD1. The CDR3 extends over 15 amino acids. J lost 8 bases, V lost 0 bases, and 6 bases had no gene match. Germline values: CDR1 SGHTA, CDR2 FQGNSA. The CDR3 DNA is TGTGCCAGCAGCTTAGCTGGACAGGGTAGCGAGCCCCAGCATTTT. This encodes CASSLAGQGSEPQHF.

This clonotype was seen many times. The chain links TRBV5-1 to TRBJ2-3, with 11 nucleotides matching TRBD2. Losses at the gene ends were 4 bases for V and 5 bases for J; bases not matched to a gene: 9. The germline CDR1 and CDR2 sequences are SGHRS and YFSETQ. CDR3 size: 16 residues. The CDR3 region is CASSPATSGVIDTQYF. The CDR3 bases are TGCGCCAGCAGCCCCGCGACTAGCGGGGTAATAGATACGCAGTATTTT. Based on the CDR3 plus reference TRBV5-1 and TRBJ2-3, the full variable domain is KAGVTQTPRYLIKTRGQQVTLSCSPISGHRSVSWYQQTPGQGLQFLFEYFSETQRNKGNFPGRFSGRQFSNSRSEMNVSTLELGDSALYLCASSPATSGVIDTQYFGPGTRLTVL.

This clonotype was observed a handful of times. The chain uses TRBV2 and TRBJ2-7, with D tentatively TRBD1 or TRBD2 (5 bases each). CDR1 SNHLY and CDR2 FYNNEI come from the germline V gene. V was pared by 0 bases and J by 5 bases, with 14 bases between. The CDR3 runs 15 residues. The CDR3 nucleotides read TGTGCCAGCAGTGAAGCACGGGACGGGCTGGACGAGCAGTACTTC. It codes for CASSEARDGLDEQYF.

This clonotype turned up a few times. The V call is TRBV5-4, the J call TRBJ2-1, with D hard to call. Germline V lookup: CDR1 SGHNT, CDR2 YYREEE (reference sequence). Trimming stripped 0 bases from V and 8 bases from J, with 15 bases between. The CDR3 spans 15 residues. The CDR3 nucleotides are TGTGCCAGCAGCTTGGGCCTCCCACTCTCCGATGAGCAGTTCTTC. Translating it yields CASSLGLPLSDEQFF. Full variable domain (outside the CDR3, taken from reference TRBV5-4 and TRBJ2-1): ETGVTQSPTHLIKTRGQQVTLRCSSQSGHNTVSWYQQALGQGPQFIFQYYREEENGRGNFPPRFSGLQFPNYSSELNVNALELDDSALYLCASSLGLPLSDEQFFGPGTRLTVL.

The chain links TRBV19 to TRBJ2-1; tentative D call: TRBD2 (6 bases). Trimming stripped 8 bases from V and 8 bases from J, with 16 bases between. Germline loops: CDR1 LNHDA, CDR2 SQIVND (reference sequence). This CDR3 has 13 residues. The CDR3 region has the DNA TGTGCCAGTGGAAGGGGCGGGGACGATGAGCAGTTCTTC. Translating it yields CASGRGGDDEQFF.

In this sample, this clonotype turned up a few times. The genes are TRBV5-4 and TRBJ2-3; 9 bases agree with TRBD2. CDR3 length: 17 residues. V was pared by 0 bases and J by 3 bases, with 8 bases of the junction left unmatched. The V gene's germline CDR1 is SGHNT and CDR2 YYREEE (reference sequence). The DNA for the CDR3 is TGTGCCAGCAGCTTGGGGTCTAGCGGGGTTAGAACAGATACGCAGTATTTT. This translates into CASSLGSSGVRTDTQYF. Combining the CDR3 with reference TRBV5-4 and TRBJ2-3 gives the whole variable domain ETGVTQSPTHLIKTRGQQVTLRCSSQSGHNTVSWYQQALGQGPQFIFQYYREEENGRGNFPPRFSGLQFPNYSSELNVNALELDDSALYLCASSLGSSGVRTDTQYFGPGTRLTVL.

This chain links TRBV18 with TRBJ1-5; D unresolved. This CDR3 has 14 amino acids. Germline V gene lookup returns CDR1 KGHSH and CDR2 LQKENI. V lost 6 bases to trimming and J lost 3 bases, with 12 bases between them. As DNA, the CDR3 is TGTGCCAGCTCGCGGACGGGGATCAATCAGCCCCAGCATTTT. It translates to CASSRTGINQPQHF.

This sequence joins TRBV19 and TRBJ1-2; no firm D call. Germline-derived CDR1 and CDR2 are LNHDA and SQIVND (reference sequence). The V end was cut by 2 bases, the J end by 7 bases, with 14 bases between. CDR3 size: 14 residues. CDR3 in amino acids: CASSIRTLSRGYTF. In DNA form, the CDR3 reads TGTGCCAGTAGTATAAGGACTCTAAGTCGTGGCTACACCTTC.

This clonotype was counted at least ten times. V is TRBV12-3 or TRBV12-4 and J is TRBJ2-3, with D perhaps matching TRBD2 (7 bases). V lost 1 base, J lost 11 bases, and 19 bases lay in between. The CDR3 sequence is 15 residues long. Here the CDR3 DNA reads TGTGCCAGCAGTTTAGGGGGGGGCGACCACCTCGGGCAGTATTTT. It codes for CASSLGGGDHLGQYF.

This clonotype was counted ten times or more. CDR3 in DNA: TGTGCCAGCAGCGCAGACAGAAACTATGGCTACACCTTC. Translation: CASSADRNYGYTF. The chain carries TRBV7-2 and TRBJ1-2; tentatively, D is TRBD1 (5 bases). Germline values: CDR1 SGHTA, CDR2 FQGNSA. CDR3 length: 13 residues. Trimming cost V 5 bases and J 2 bases, with 9 bases left between them.

This clonotype was detected a few times. The chain has TRBV5-8 and TRBJ2-1; 7 nucleotides align to TRBD2. V shed 4 bases and J 3 bases; nucleotides not matched to a gene: 13. The V gene's germline CDR1 is SGHTS and CDR2 YDEGEE. The CDR3 length is 17 residues. In DNA form, the CDR3 reads TGTGCCAGCAGCCCTCCCGCGGGGCGGGGGAGCTACAATGAGCAGTTCTTC. Translation: CASSPPAGRGSYNEQFF.

In its sample, this clonotype was seen a few times. J is TRBJ1-5 and V is TRBV9; unclear D gene. The CDR3 runs to 13 residues. The germline V gene encodes CDR1 SGDLS and CDR2 YYNGEE. V lost 2 bases and J lost 7, with 10 bases in between. CDR3 region: CASSVEGHQPQHF. The CDR3 coding sequence is TGTGCCAGCAGCGTTGAGGGCCACCAGCCCCAGCATTTT.

This clonotype has just a few counts. DNA of the CDR3: TGCGCCAGCACAAGGACAGGGCCCCCAGATACGCAGTATTTT. Protein sequence: CASTRTGPPDTQYF. This chain joins TRBV5-1 and TRBJ2-3, with 8 bases matching TRBD1. Germline trimming cut 6 bases from V and 4 bases from J; bases unmatched to any gene: 7. Looked up from germline, CDR1 is SGHRS and CDR2 is YFSETQ. The CDR3 is 14 amino acids. The full variable domain, completed using reference TRBV5-1 and TRBJ2-3, is KAGVTQTPRYLIKTRGQQVTLSCSPISGHRSVSWYQQTPGQGLQFLFEYFSETQRNKGNFPGRFSGRQFSNSRSEMNVSTLELGDSALYLCASTRTGPPDTQYFGPGTRLTVL.

This chain links TRBV29-1 with TRBJ2-1; maybe TRBD1 (6 bases). Germline-derived CDR1 and CDR2 are SQVTM and ANQGSEA. The V gene lost 8 bases and the J gene lost 0 bases, with 17 bases spanning the gap. The CDR3 consists of 15 residues. CDR3 nucleotides: TGCAGCCTCAGAGGCAGGGGAGTCTCCTACAATGAGCAGTTCTTC. This sequence encodes CSLRGRGVSYNEQFF.

This clonotype has more than one count but fewer than ten. V usage is TRBV28 and J usage is TRBJ2-7; no definite D call. Germline V gene data show CDR1 as MDHEN and CDR2 as SYDVKM. This CDR3 is 11 amino acids long. Deletions cut 4 bases from V and 4 bases from J, with 5 bases between. The CDR3 sequence is CASSSVYEQYV. The CDR3 region has the DNA TGTGCCAGCAGTTCAGTTTACGAGCAGTACGTC.

The chain joins TRBV7-9 to TRBJ1-1; 8 bases map to TRBD1. Germline V CDR1 and CDR2: SEHNR, FQNEAQ (reference sequence). V lost 2 bases to trimming and J lost 4 bases; unmatched junction nucleotides: 18. This CDR3 has 19 residues. The CDR3 DNA is TGTGCCAGCAGCTTACCACGCTCGCCGATACCTACAGGGGGCACTGAAGCTTTCTTT. It encodes CASSLPRSPIPTGGTEAFF.

This clonotype was counted only a few times. V is TRBV11-2 and J is TRBJ2-1, with D perhaps assigned TRBD1 or TRBD2 (5 bases each). V was trimmed by 5 bases and J by 7 bases, leaving 18 bases between them. CDR1 is SGHAT, CDR2 FQNNGV, per germline. The CDR3 contains 15 residues. This CDR3 is CASSPGPLGANEQFF. The DNA for the CDR3 is TGTGCCAGCAGCCCCGGGCCCCTCGGGGCGAATGAGCAGTTCTTC. Based on the CDR3 plus reference TRBV11-2 and TRBJ2-1, the full variable domain is EAGVAQSPRYKIIEKRQSVAFWCNPISGHATLYWYQQILGQGPKLLIQFQNNGVVDDSQLPKDRFSAERLKGVDSTLKIQPAKLEDSAVYLCASSPGPLGANEQFFGPGTRLTVL.

This clonotype was recorded a few times. The V call is TRBV28, the J call TRBJ2-1; 9 bases line up with TRBD1. V dropped 6 bases and J dropped 5; count of bases not matched to a gene: 11. The CDR3 is made up of 16 amino acids. Germline V gives CDR1 MDHEN, CDR2 SYDVKM. DNA for the CDR3: TGTGCCAGCAGCCCAGCTCCGGGACAGGGCGACAATGAGCAGTTCTTC. Translated, it gives CASSPAPGQGDNEQFF.

This clonotype was counted ten times or more. This rearrangement joins TRBV7-3 to TRBJ2-2; 7 positions match TRBD1. CDR1 SGHTA and CDR2 FQGTGA come from the germline V gene. The length of the CDR3 is 15 residues. J gave up 6 bases and V 5 bases, and 9 bases lay outside the gene matches. In DNA, the CDR3 is TGTGCCAGCAGCCCGAACCGGGACAGCGCCGGGGAGCTGTTTTTT. Amino acids: CASSPNRDSAGELFF.

The genes are TRBV19 and TRBJ2-2; 8 nucleotides agree with TRBD2. J was trimmed by 9 bases and V by 8 bases; bases with no gene match: 11. The CDR3 runs 14 residues. Germline assignment: CDR1 LNHDA and CDR2 SQIVND (reference sequence). The CDR3 loop is CASQAGGILRELFF. CDR3 DNA sequence: TGTGCCAGTCAGGCGGGGGGAATCCTCCGGGAGCTGTTTTTT.

The rearrangement joins TRBV28 to TRBJ2-2, with D possibly matching TRBD1 (6 bases). This CDR3 contains 16 residues. Trimming took off 8 bases at V and 5 bases at J, with 21 bases between the two ends. Germline V gene sequence: CDR1 MDHEN, CDR2 SYDVKM. The DNA of the CDR3 is TGTGCCAGCTCATCCCTCGGGACAACCTTTACCGGGGAGCTGTTTTTT. This codes for CASSSLGTTFTGELFF.

This clonotype was found a few times. The genes are TRBV15 and TRBJ1-6; D is perhaps TRBD1 (5 bases). CDR1 and CDR2 (germline): LNHNV, YYDKDF (reference sequence). With 5 bases removed from V and 7 bases from J, the gap between germline ends came to 18 bases. This CDR3 is 16 amino acids long. DNA for the CDR3: TGTGCCACCAGCGGACACAGGTTAGGTACGAATTCACCCCTCCACTTT. Protein product: CATSGHRLGTNSPLHF.

The gene calls are TRBV7-2 and TRBJ1-2; D unclear. The CDR3 has 16 residues. Trimming left V 0 bases short and J 8 bases short, with 19 bases between. The germline V gene has CDR1 SGHTA and CDR2 FQGNSA. The CDR3 DNA follows: TGTGCCAGCAGCTTAGCCCGGTTAGAGCCAGTGAAGGGCTACACCTTC. Its protein is CASSLARLEPVKGYTF.